The clone carrying this T cell receptor (beta chain) was recorded a few times. Next came a second PCR, run for about 6 to 12 cycles, which used a sample-barcoded 5' primer along with a J-beta primer mix. TCRdb redid the calling of the 5' RACE reads with MiXCR, one entry per CDR3 protein. The sample has some 1.5 million distinct CDR3 sequences, 28% seen once. Donors gave about 10 milliliters of peripheral blood apiece. The source of the sample is a study of blood T cells in healthy people across ages. The source material was blood. This clonotype was sampled from a woman aged 30 to 39 in good health.

The CDR3 coding sequence is TGTGCCACCAGTGATACCAGACAGCCCAATCAGCCCCAGCATTTT. This sequence encodes CATSDTRQPNQPQHF. The rearrangement uses TRBV24-1 and TRBJ1-5, with TRBD1 as a possible D gene (5 bases). The V end was cut by 3 bases, the J end by 3 bases, with 11 bases between. This CDR3 has 15 residues. Germline CDR1 KGHDR, CDR2 SFDVKD.